These 16 T cell receptor beta chains came from one sample sequenced in a study of OX40 agonist ivuxolimab in advanced cancers. Sequenced by immunoSEQ multiplex PCR; TCRdb stores in-frame clones only, minus some. This sample has about 12,000 clones, with over 75% found just once. Sequenced here: CD4+ or CD8+ T cells sorted from blood, sampled in a trial of the OX40 agonist ivuxolimab. Source of these receptors: an adult with an advanced solid tumor such as melanoma, head and neck, liver or kidney cancer.

The chain recombines TRBV4-1 with TRBJ2-7, with D hard to call. Germline V lookup: CDR1 MGHRA, CDR2 YSYEKL. Deletions cut 3 bases from V and 2 bases from J, with 8 bases between. The CDR3 is 13 residues long. The CDR3 DNA sequence: TGCGCCAGCAGCCAGATCGGTGCCTACGAGCAGTACTTC. It encodes CASSQIGAYEQYF.

The chain couples TRBV13 to TRBJ1-5; 7 nucleotides align to TRBD1. In germline, CDR1 is PRHDT, CDR2 FYEKMQ (reference sequence). This CDR3 has 14 amino acids. The J segment lost 1 base and the V segment lost 5 bases, leaving 2 bases of the junction unmatched. The CDR3 nucleotides are TGTGCCAGCAGCCCACAGGGGAGCAATCAGCCCCAGCATTTT. Translated: CASSPQGSNQPQHF.

The V and J genes are TRBV29-1 and TRBJ2-1, with 12 bases aligning to TRBD2. Germline CDR1 SQVTM, CDR2 ANQGSEA. The CDR3 sequence is 13 residues long. V shed 2 bases, J shed 8 bases, and the junction held 1 base outside the gene matches. The CDR3 sequence is CSVELAGGHEQFF. As DNA, the CDR3 is TGCAGCGTTGAACTAGCGGGGGGGCATGAGCAGTTCTTC.

The genes are TRBV6-5 and TRBJ2-3; TRBD1 might be the D (6 bases). V lost 0 bases and J lost 4, with 8 bases in between. This CDR3 has 14 residues. From germline, CDR1 is MNHEY and CDR2 SVGAGI. The CDR3 DNA reads TGTGCCAGCAGTTACTCGCCAGGGGCAGATACGCAGTATTTT. It yields the protein CASSYSPGADTQYF.

The CDR3 DNA reads TGTGCCAGCACCCCGGAGTACTCCTACGAGCAGTACTTC. This translates into CASTPEYSYEQYF. This chain links TRBV2 with TRBJ2-7, with D hard to call. CDR3 size: 13 residues. V lost 7 bases and J 0 bases, leaving 10 bases between the germline ends. The V gene's germline CDR1 is SNHLY and CDR2 FYNNEI.

This chain links TRBV6-5 with TRBJ1-1; D remains unclear. Germline V gene data show CDR1 as MNHEY and CDR2 as SVGAGI. V gave up 10 bases and J gave up 6 bases, with 12 bases separating them. This CDR3 has 11 residues. The CDR3: CATEGNAEAFF. Here the CDR3 DNA reads TGTGCCACCGAGGGAAACGCTGAAGCTTTCTTT.

The chain joins TRBV19 to TRBJ1-1, with 7 positions matching TRBD1. Germline CDR1 is LNHDA and CDR2 is SQIVND (reference sequence). The CDR3 has 14 amino acids. V lost 1 base and J lost 4; bases outside the gene matches: 3. CDR3 DNA sequence: TGTGCCAGTAGTATAGCGGCAGGGGGCACTGAAGCTTTCTTT. Translated, it gives CASSIAAGGTEAFF. Using reference TRBV19 and TRBJ1-1 for the parts outside the CDR3, the full variable domain is DGGITQSPKYLFRKEGQNVTLSCEQNLNHDAMYWYRQDPGQGLRLIYYSQIVNDFQKGDIAEGYSVSREKKESFPLTVTSAQKNPTAFYLCASSIAAGGTEAFFGQGTRLTVV.

The chain joins TRBV30 to TRBJ2-7; D is possibly TRBD2 (6 bases). The CDR3 sequence is 16 residues long. V was clipped by 1 base and J by 1 base, with 17 bases between them. Germline CDR1 is GTSNPN and CDR2 is SVGIG (reference sequence). This CDR3 is CAWSDLVSDYSYEQYF. CDR3 sequence (DNA): TGTGCCTGGAGTGACTTGGTGTCGGACTATTCCTACGAGCAGTACTTC.

This chain connects TRBV13 to TRBJ2-7, with a possible D match to TRBD1 (5 bases). The germline V and J ends were trimmed by 5 bases and 0 bases, with 8 bases remaining between them. This CDR3 has 13 amino acids. The germline V gene has CDR1 PRHDT and CDR2 FYEKMQ (reference sequence). The CDR3 here is CASSGQYSYEQYF. CDR3 coding DNA: TGTGCCAGCAGCGGACAATACTCCTACGAGCAGTACTTC.

J is TRBJ2-7 and V is TRBV4-1; the D is unclear. The CDR3 runs to 15 residues. Trimming left V 1 base short and J 0 bases short, with 10 bases between. CDR1 and CDR2 from the germline V gene are MGHRA and YSYEKL. The CDR3 spells CASSQGAASSYEQYF. The CDR3 nucleotides are TGCGCCAGCAGCCAAGGTGCGGCTAGCTCCTACGAGCAGTACTTC.

For this clone: At one end the junction does not follow the germline gene, possibly because of a read error. The chain links TRBV2 to TRBJ2-7; D not certain. The germline V gene has CDR1 SNHLY and CDR2 FYNNEI. CDR3 length: 12 residues. CDR3 in amino acids: CASNVVSYGQYF. Here the CDR3 DNA reads TGTGCCAGCAACGTAGTCTCCTACGGGCAGTACTTC.

The chain carries TRBV7-3 and TRBJ2-1; D uncertain. There are 15 residues in the CDR3. V gave up 1 base and J gave up 3 bases, with 10 bases separating them. CDR1 and CDR2 (germline): SGHTA, FQGTGA. The CDR3 DNA reads TGTGCCAGCAGCTTAAGGGGTGGCGGCTACAATGAGCAGTTCTTC. Translating gives CASSLRGGGYNEQFF.

The V call is TRBV14, the J call TRBJ1-2; 8 nucleotides line up with TRBD1. Germline lookup yields CDR1 SGHDN and CDR2 FVKESK. The CDR3 is 15 residues long. V trimming: 3 bases; J trimming: 3 bases; junction bases outside the gene matches: 6. CDR3: CASSQAGQGDYGYTF. CDR3 sequence (DNA): TGTGCCAGCAGCCAGGCCGGACAGGGAGACTATGGCTACACCTTC.

The chain couples TRBV10-3 to TRBJ2-7; D call uncertain. V lost 10 bases and J 2 bases, leaving 12 bases between the germline ends. There are 12 residues in the CDR3. Germline assignment: CDR1 ENHRY and CDR2 SYGVKD. Here the CDR3 DNA reads TGTGCCACCAGCTTCAGGACCTACGAGCAGTACTTC. As protein: CATSFRTYEQYF.

The chain has TRBV7-6 and TRBJ2-7, with D perhaps matching TRBD2 (7 bases). Trimming took 5 bases from V and 6 from J, leaving 11 bases between them. Germline CDR1 is SGHVS and CDR2 is FNYEAQ. This CDR3 is 12 amino acids long. The CDR3 sequence: CASSLGGREQYF. CDR3 bases: TGTGCCAGCAGCCTCGGGGGGCGCGAGCAGTACTTC. The full variable domain, in which reference TRBV7-6 and TRBJ2-7 provide the parts outside the CDR3, is GAGVSQSPRYKVTKRGQDVALRCDPISGHVSLYWYRQALGQGPEFLTYFNYEAQQDKSGLPNDRFSAERPEGSISTLTIQRTEQRDSAMYRCASSLGGREQYFGPGTRLTVT.

This clone was seen only a few times. The genes are TRBV7-6 and TRBJ2-7; 7 bases align to TRBD2. Unmatched junction bases numbered 5, after V lost 2 bases and J lost 1 base. There are 15 residues in the CDR3. Germline V gene data show CDR1 as SGHVS and CDR2 as FNYEAQ. Here the CDR3 reads CASSLSSGPSYEQYF. The CDR3 DNA sequence: TGTGCCAGCAGCTTATCTAGCGGCCCTTCCTACGAGCAGTACTTC. Combining the CDR3 with reference TRBV7-6 and TRBJ2-7 gives the whole variable domain GAGVSQSPRYKVTKRGQDVALRCDPISGHVSLYWYRQALGQGPEFLTYFNYEAQQDKSGLPNDRFSAERPEGSISTLTIQRTEQRDSAMYRCASSLSSGPSYEQYFGPGTRLTVT.